The 18 T cell receptor beta chains below were found in one sample sequenced in a study of blood T cells in healthy people across ages. Primers used in a second PCR of roughly 6 to 11 cycles were a sample-barcoded 5' primer and a J-beta primer mix. A single record per CDR3 protein comes from TCRdb applying MiXCR to the 5' RACE reads. This sample has roughly 2 million distinct CDR3 sequences, with just under 50% found just once. The source material was blood. These TCRs come from a woman between 40 and 50 years old in good health.

J is TRBJ2-3 and V is TRBV7-2, with a tentative D call TRBD1 (6 bases). Looked up from germline, CDR1 is SGHTA and CDR2 is FQGNSA. The CDR3 runs 16 residues. Trimming took off 2 bases at V and 2 bases at J, with 14 bases between the two ends. CDR3 DNA sequence: TGTGCCAGCAGCTTATATGGACAGTCATCCACAGATACGCAGTATTTT. It translates to CASSLYGQSSTDTQYF.

In this sample, this clonotype turned up a few times. The CDR3 here is CASSQHGGAAETQYF. For the CDR3, the DNA is TGCGCCAGCAGCCAACACGGGGGGGCCGCGGAGACCCAGTACTTC. This rearrangement joins TRBV10-2 to TRBJ2-5, with TRBD2 matching over 8 bases. The CDR3 spans 15 residues. Germline CDR1 reads WSHSY; CDR2 reads SAAADI. Trimming at V came to 6 bases and at J to 5 bases, leaving 11 bases not matched to a gene.

V and J are TRBV7-2 and TRBJ2-4; no clear D gene. The CDR3 totals 16 residues. Germline CDR1 is SGHTA and CDR2 is FQGNSA. The germline V and J ends were trimmed by 2 bases and 2 bases, with 13 bases remaining between them. CDR3 protein: CASSLLRAGSKNIQYF. The CDR3, as DNA: TGTGCCAGCAGCTTATTACGGGCCGGCTCCAAAAACATTCAGTACTTC.

J is TRBJ2-7 and V is TRBV28; 7 bases are a match to TRBD1. The J segment lost 1 base and the V segment lost 7 bases, leaving 7 bases of the junction unmatched. The CDR3 is 14 residues long. Germline CDR1 reads MDHEN; CDR2 reads SYDVKM. CDR3 loop: CASISQGVSYEQYF. The CDR3 DNA is TGTGCCAGCATTTCCCAGGGGGTGTCCTACGAGCAGTACTTC.

This clonotype was seen a few times. The rearrangement links TRBV6-2 or TRBV6-3 to TRBJ2-5; tentatively, D is TRBD1 (6 bases). The CDR3 covers 13 residues. V was trimmed by 2 bases and J by 5 bases, leaving 9 bases between them. The germline V gene encodes CDR1 MNHEY and CDR2 SVGEGT. The CDR3 DNA is TGTGCCAGCAGTTACGCTCAGGGGGAGACCCAGTACTTC. It codes for CASSYAQGETQYF.

V and J are TRBV6-5 and TRBJ1-1; perhaps TRBD1 as D (5 bases). Germline V gene sequence: CDR1 MNHEY, CDR2 SVGAGI. V was cut by 5 bases and J by 7 bases, with 17 bases left in between. CDR3 length: 14 residues. The CDR3 region has the DNA TGTGCCAGCAGTGGTGGGGGGGAGGAAGATGAAGCTTTCTTT. This codes for CASSGGGEEDEAFF.

The chain combines TRBV15 with TRBJ1-2, with 8 bases matching TRBD1. Unmatched junction bases numbered 9, after V lost 5 bases and J lost 4 bases. The CDR3 has 15 amino acids. Per germline, CDR1 LNHNV and CDR2 YYDKDF (reference sequence). The CDR3 sequence: CATSGKDRGSYGYTF. The CDR3 DNA follows: TGTGCCACCAGCGGAAAAGACAGGGGAAGCTATGGCTACACCTTC.

This clonotype was seen once. The rearrangement uses TRBV9 and TRBJ1-2, with 7 bases lining up with TRBD1. The V gene end was trimmed by 0 bases and the J gene end by 4 bases; junction bases not matched to a gene: 12. This CDR3 spans 17 amino acids. Germline loops: CDR1 SGDLS, CDR2 YYNGEE. CDR3 in amino acids: CASSVGTGYGTSYGYTF. DNA for the CDR3: TGTGCCAGCAGCGTAGGGACAGGCTATGGGACTAGCTATGGCTACACCTTC. The full variable domain, rest sourced from reference TRBV9 and TRBJ1-2, is DSGVTQTPKHLITATGQRVTLRCSPRSGDLSVYWYQQSLDQGLQFLIQYYNGEERAKGNILERFSAQQFPDLHSELNLSSLELGDSALYFCASSVGTGYGTSYGYTFGSGTRLTVV.

Note on this clonotype: Its ends do not fully match the called genes, so a read error is possible. The rearrangement joins TRBV5-1 to TRBJ2-3; 12 positions match TRBD2. CDR3 size: 17 residues. The germline CDR1 and CDR2 sequences are SGHRS and YFSETQ. CDR3 coding DNA: TGCGCCAGCAGCTCTAGCGGGGGGGCGATGAGCACAGGTACGCAGTATTTT. Amino acid sequence: CASSSSGGAMSTGTQYF.

This clonotype appeared a few times. The J gene is TRBJ1-5, the V gene TRBV28; the D is unclear. V shed 6 bases and J shed 3 bases, with 6 bases lying between them. The CDR3 spans 12 residues. Germline CDR1 is MDHEN and CDR2 is SYDVKM. CDR3 in DNA: TGTGCCAGCAGGTACCCCAATCAGCCCCAGCATTTT. Protein product: CASRYPNQPQHF.

This chain links TRBV3-1 with TRBJ2-5; D not certain. CDR3 size: 12 residues. V was trimmed by 5 bases and J by 13 bases, leaving 17 bases between them. CDR1 is LGHDT, CDR2 YNNKEL, per germline (reference sequence). CDR3 coding DNA: TGTGCCAGCAGCACACCCGCTTTCGAGCGGTACTTC. It encodes CASSTPAFERYF.

The V and J genes are TRBV20-1 and TRBJ1-5, with D unclear. There are 13 residues in the CDR3. CDR1 is DFQATT and CDR2 is SNEGSKA in the germline V gene (reference sequence). Trimming took 5 bases from V and 1 from J, leaving 9 bases between them. This CDR3 reads CSAPNRSNQPQHF. In DNA form, the CDR3 reads TGCAGTGCTCCGAATCGGAGCAATCAGCCCCAGCATTTT.

V and J are TRBV20-1 and TRBJ1-5; TRBD1 matches at 8 bases. Trimming at V came to 6 bases and at J to 7 bases, leaving 11 bases not matched to a gene. The CDR3 runs 14 residues. Germline-derived CDR1 and CDR2 are DFQATT and SNEGSKA (reference sequence). CDR3 DNA: TGCAGTGCAGCCCGGGACAGGACAAGACAGCCCCAGCATTTT. Encoded protein: CSAARDRTRQPQHF.

The V gene is TRBV29-1, the J gene TRBJ1-5; a weak D match, TRBD1 (5 bases). Germline values: CDR1 SQVTM, CDR2 ANQGSEA. V lost 4 bases, J lost 2 bases, and 12 bases lay in between. The CDR3 runs to 14 residues. The CDR3, as DNA: TGCAGCGTTGCGCGGGGCGATGGCAATCAGCCCCAGCATTTT. Residues: CSVARGDGNQPQHF.

This chain links TRBV7-9 with TRBJ2-5; the match to TRBD1 covers 8 bases. The CDR3 sequence is 15 residues long. The germline CDR1 and CDR2 sequences are SEHNR and FQNEAQ (reference sequence). The junction had 9 bases not matched to a gene; V was cut back by 5 bases and J by 4 bases. In DNA form, the CDR3 reads TGTGCCAGCAGCCACCTTCAGGGGGCCCGAGAGACCCAGTACTTC. Its protein product is CASSHLQGARETQYF.

This chain joins TRBV5-6 and TRBJ2-7; TRBD2 might be the D (6 bases). The CDR3 spans 14 residues. V lost 1 base, J lost 2 bases, and 10 bases lay in between. Germline CDR1 is SGHDT and CDR2 is YYEEEE. The chain's CDR3 is CASSLYRTTYEQYF. CDR3 coding DNA: TGTGCCAGCAGCTTGTACCGGACTACCTACGAGCAGTACTTC.

This chain connects TRBV6-5 to TRBJ2-5; 8 bases align to TRBD1. With the DNA end fitting TRBJ2-7 better, the J assignment may be wrong. Looked up from germline, CDR1 is MNHEY and CDR2 is SVGAGI. The length of the CDR3 is 13 residues. The CDR3 DNA sequence: TGTGCCAGCAGTGGATCAGGGGGCGGCGAGCAGTACTTC. Translated, it gives CASSGSGGGEQYF.

This clonotype was observed a few times. The V and J genes are TRBV4-3 and TRBJ2-4, with TRBD1 matching over 8 bases. With V trimmed by 0 bases and J by 1 base, 8 bases remained unmatched. Germline V gene lookup returns CDR1 LGHNA and CDR2 YSLEER. This CDR3 spans 18 amino acids. The CDR3 DNA sequence: TGCGCCAGCAGCCAAGAATTAGAGGACAGGGTGGCCAAAAACATTCAGTACTTC. Protein sequence: CASSQELEDRVAKNIQYF.